Following are 17 T cell receptor beta chains from one sample sequenced in a study of beta chain features in type 1 diabetes. Findings and limits, study-wide: In all four CD4+ subsets, TCRB CDR3 length was significantly, moderately reduced in type 1 diabetes.

No antigen is known for these receptors. The isolated RNA, all of it, was reverse transcribed, so expressed TCRB transcripts were what got sequenced. The data were produced by immunoSEQ multiplex PCR, yet TCRdb's version contains in-frame clones alone and is incomplete. The sample carries 300,000 to 450,000 clones, around 10% recorded once. Sequencing was carried out using central memory CD4+ T cells from blood. Every receptor here comes from a man between 25 and 39 years old with type 1 diabetes.

This CDR3 is CSVGRGQGTSGANVLTF. Written as DNA, the CDR3 is TGCAGCGTTGGAAGGGGACAGGGGACCTCTGGGGCCAACGTCCTGACTTTC. The chain has TRBV29-1 and TRBJ2-6; 10 nucleotides agree with TRBD1. CDR1 and CDR2 from the germline V gene are SQVTM and ANQGSEA. This CDR3 has 17 residues. V shed 4 bases, J shed 0 bases, and the junction held 6 bases outside the gene matches. Variable domain in full (rest from reference TRBV29-1 and TRBJ2-6): SAVISQKPSRDICQRGTSLTIQCQVDSQVTMMFWYRQQPGQSLTLIATANQGSEATYESGFVIDKFPISRPNLTFSTLTVSNMSPEDSSIYLCSVGRGQGTSGANVLTFGAGSRLTVL.

This clone was seen ten or more times. This rearrangement joins TRBV10-3 to TRBJ2-2, with 11 bases lining up with TRBD2. Germline CDR1 is ENHRY and CDR2 is SYGVKD. The CDR3 contains 16 residues. Germline trimming cut 4 bases from V and 4 bases from J; bases unmatched to any gene: 5. For the CDR3, the DNA is TGTGCCATCAGTGGATTAGCGGGAGGGCCCACCGGGGAGCTGTTTTTT. Protein product: CAISGLAGGPTGELFF.

This chain uses TRBV7-9 with TRBJ1-5; no firm D call. With 4 bases removed from V and 5 bases from J, the gap between germline ends came to 6 bases. Germline V gene data show CDR1 as SEHNR and CDR2 as FQNEAQ (reference sequence). The CDR3 runs 12 residues. In DNA form, the CDR3 reads TGTGCCAGCAGCTCGGGGTATCAGCCCCAGCATTTT. Protein sequence: CASSSGYQPQHF.

This CDR3 is CASRAGANTEAFF. CDR3 in DNA: TGTGCCAGCCGGGCAGGGGCGAACACTGAAGCTTTCTTT. The chain is built from TRBV2 and TRBJ1-1, with D possibly TRBD1 on 6 matching bases. The CDR3 spans 13 residues. From germline, CDR1 is SNHLY and CDR2 FYNNEI. V lost 8 bases and J 1 base, leaving 11 bases between the germline ends. Looking up the rest from reference TRBV2 and TRBJ1-1 gives the full variable domain: EPEVTQTPSHQVTQMGQEVILRCVPISNHLYFYWYRQILGQKVEFLVSFYNNEISEKSEIFDDQFSVERPDGSNFTLKIRSTKLEDSAMYFCASRAGANTEAFFGQGTRLTVV.

CDR3 nucleotides: TGCGCCAGCAGCCAAGAGTTTGGCGGGAGTATAGATACGCAGTATTTT. It translates to CASSQEFGGSIDTQYF. The chain employs TRBV4-1 and TRBJ2-3; 7 positions match TRBD2. The trim removed 0 bases at V and 5 bases at J, leaving 8 bases unmatched. This CDR3 is 16 amino acids long. Germline values: CDR1 MGHRA, CDR2 YSYEKL.

This clone was observed a handful of times. The chain combines TRBV28 with TRBJ1-1; D ambiguous. CDR1 is MDHEN and CDR2 is SYDVKM in the germline V gene. This CDR3 has 13 amino acids. Trimming shortened V by 2 bases and J by 7 bases, and 11 bases separated the two germline ends. The CDR3 DNA is TGTGCCAGCAGTTTACCTGAATTTAGTGAAGCTTTCTTT. It translates to CASSLPEFSEAFF.

This clone has more than one count but fewer than ten. The chain carries TRBV7-3 and TRBJ2-1; 11 bases agree with TRBD2. The CDR3 extends over 15 amino acids. Trimming at V came to 4 bases and at J to 7 bases, leaving 6 bases not matched to a gene. CDR1 and CDR2 (germline): SGHTA, FQGTGA. The CDR3 sequence is CASSSGLAGGNEQFF. The CDR3 nucleotides read TGTGCCAGCAGCTCAGGACTAGCGGGTGGGAATGAGCAGTTCTTC.

This clone occurred many times. The chain is built from TRBV7-2 and TRBJ1-5; D uncertain. This CDR3 spans 14 amino acids. V was trimmed by 3 bases and J by 11 bases, leaving 17 bases between them. Germline V gene lookup returns CDR1 SGHTA and CDR2 FQGNSA. The chain's CDR3 is CASSFSLESGAQHF. Here the CDR3 DNA reads TGTGCCAGCAGCTTTTCACTCGAGAGTGGGGCCCAGCATTTT.

This chain uses TRBV7-2 with TRBJ2-3; D not certain. The CDR3 totals 15 residues. Deletions cut 2 bases from V and 0 bases from J, with 9 bases between. Germline V gives CDR1 SGHTA, CDR2 FQGNSA. CDR3 in DNA: TGTGCCAGCAGCTTATCAACCCGGAGCACAGATACGCAGTATTTT. Protein sequence: CASSLSTRSTDTQYF.

This clone occurred a few times. V is TRBV6-6 and J is TRBJ2-1; 13 positions agree with TRBD2. This CDR3 contains 13 residues. V lost 9 bases and J lost 10; bases outside the gene matches: 6. Per the germline V gene, CDR1 is MNHNY and CDR2 is SVGAGI (reference sequence). The CDR3 DNA sequence: TGTGCCAGTCGGACTAGCGGGGGCACCGAGCAGTTCTTC. Protein sequence: CASRTSGGTEQFF.

This clone was recorded a few times. CDR3 sequence (DNA): TGTGCCAGCTCACCACCGGGTTACTATGGCTACACCTTC. This translates into CASSPPGYYGYTF. This chain uses TRBV18 with TRBJ1-2, with unresolved D. Trimming took 0 bases from V and 3 from J, leaving 5 bases between them. The CDR3 is 13 amino acids. CDR1 is KGHSH, CDR2 LQKENI, per germline.

The gene calls are TRBV7-2 and TRBJ1-5; D ambiguous. Per the germline V gene, CDR1 is SGHTA and CDR2 is FQGNSA. The V end was cut by 1 base, the J end by 7 bases, with 11 bases between. This CDR3 region has 14 residues. The CDR3 nucleotides are TGTGCCAGCAGCTTAGGCGGGCTGACGCAGCCCCAGCATTTT. This sequence encodes CASSLGGLTQPQHF.

The chain links TRBV4-1 to TRBJ1-2; D may be TRBD1 (6 bases). Trimming removed 0 bases from V and 4 bases from J, with 9 bases in between. CDR3 size: 14 residues. Germline V lookup: CDR1 MGHRA, CDR2 YSYEKL. The CDR3 DNA is TGCGCCAGCAGCCAAGAGGGGGGCCCCTATGGCTACACCTTC. Its protein product is CASSQEGGPYGYTF.

This clone was detected ten times or more. The V call is TRBV27, the J call TRBJ1-5; D not certain. The CDR3 contains 13 residues. V lost 3 bases and J lost 6, with 9 bases in between. Per germline, CDR1 MNHEY and CDR2 SMNVEV (reference sequence). In nucleotides, the CDR3 is TGTGCCAGCAGTTTTCAGTTGAGTCAGCCCCAGCATTTT. It translates to CASSFQLSQPQHF.

The CDR3 DNA reads TGTGCCACCACTAAGGGGATGAACACCGGGGAGCTGTTTTTT. As protein: CATTKGMNTGELFF. This chain uses TRBV14 with TRBJ2-2, with a possible D match to TRBD1 (5 bases). The CDR3 extends over 14 amino acids. Deletions cut 10 bases from V and 1 base from J, with 13 bases between. Germline CDR1 SGHDN, CDR2 FVKESK.

The chain recombines TRBV10-3 with TRBJ2-3; 10 nucleotides match TRBD2. This CDR3 comprises 14 residues. The germline V gene encodes CDR1 ENHRY and CDR2 SYGVKD. The ends lost 11 bases at V and 2 bases at J; junction bases unmatched: 7. Here the CDR3 DNA reads TGTGCCTCCCTAGCGGGAGACCTCACAGATACGCAGTATTTT. It codes for CASLAGDLTDTQYF.

V is TRBV28 and J is TRBJ2-7, with 9 bases that match TRBD2. Losses at the gene ends were 3 bases for V and 1 base for J; bases not matched to a gene: 4. The V gene's germline CDR1 is MDHEN and CDR2 SYDVKM. The CDR3 has 15 residues. This CDR3 is CASSFSGSLSYEQYF. The CDR3 coding sequence is TGTGCCAGCAGTTTTAGCGGGAGCCTTTCCTACGAGCAGTACTTC.